A selection of T cell receptor beta chains follows, all from one sample in a study of T cell responses to AZD1222 COVID-19 vaccine. TCRdb keeps only in-frame clones here, not all; method: immunoSEQ multiplex PCR. The sample holds 100,000 to 120,000 clones, about 81% seen once. The sample consisted of peripheral blood, taken on day 0 of AZD1222 vaccination. The receptors derive from an adult in good health. Both conserved end residues are part of each CDR3. Fields, in order: clone size, J gene, V gene, CDR3 length, D gene, CDR3 DNA, CDR3 protein. D genes are given only for firm matches. For some rows the clone size is stated as once, few or many, or as a class when expanded; others skip it.

few | TRBJ2-1 | TRBV5-1 | 14 | TRBD1 | TGCGCCAGCAGCTTGGCAGGGGGTTGGGATGAGCAGTTCTTC | CASSLAGGWDEQFF
- | TRBJ2-1 | TRBV14 | 15 | - | TGTGCCAGCAGCCAAAGAGAAAACTCCTACAATGAGCAGTTCTTC | CASSQRENSYNEQFF
- | TRBJ1-1 | TRBV6-5 | 13 | - | TGTGCCAGCAGCGCCCGGGAAAACACTGAAGCTTTCTTT | CASSARENTEAFF
once | TRBJ2-3 | TRBV30 | 15 | - | TGTGCCTGGAGTGTTAGGGGGGGGGCCGCAGATACGCAGTATTTT | CAWSVRGGAADTQYF
few | TRBJ2-1 | TRBV6-2/TRBV6-3 | 16 | - | TGTGCCAGCAGTTACCCTGGACGGATCGACTACAATGAGCAGTTCTTC | CASSYPGRIDYNEQFF
- | TRBJ2-7 | TRBV3-1/TRBV3-2 | 14 | - | TGTGCCAGCAGCCATCTGGGGTCCTCCTACGAGCAGTACTTC | CASSHLGSSYEQYF
- | TRBJ2-1 | TRBV5-1 | 16 | - | TGCGCCAGCAGCTTGGCGACCCGACAGATTTACAATGAGCAGTTCTTC | CASSLATRQIYNEQFF
- | TRBJ2-7 | TRBV11-1 | 16 | TRBD1 | TGTGCCAGCCGACGAAACACCGGGACAGGGGGGGACGAGCAGTACTTC | CASRRNTGTGGDEQYF
- | TRBJ1-6 | TRBV6-5 | 16 | - | TGTGCCAGCAGTTACTCGAATTACGGGATGGGGTCACCCCTCCACTTT | CASSYSNYGMGSPLHF
- | TRBJ1-2 | TRBV5-1 | 15 | - | TGCGCCAGCAGCTTAGCCGGGACGGGGCTAGATGGCTACACCTTC | CASSLAGTGLDGYTF
- | TRBJ2-7 | TRBV11-2 | 16 | TRBD1 | TGTGCCAGCAGCTCATTACGGACAGGGGGCAAGGACGAGCAGTACTTC | CASSSLRTGGKDEQYF
- | TRBJ2-7 | TRBV19 | 13 | - | TGTGCCAGCCGCCGGGGAGGAGGGGCCGAGCAGTACTTC | CASRRGGGAEQYF
- | TRBJ2-5 | TRBV7-3 | 13 | - | TGTGCCAGCGGCTCCTACGGTGGTGAGACCCAGTACTTC | CASGSYGGETQYF
- | TRBJ1-5 | TRBV27 | 17 | - | TGTGCCAGCAGTTTATCGAGACAGTCCAGAGGGAATCAGCCCCAGCATTTT | CASSLSRQSRGNQPQHF
- | TRBJ1-2 | TRBV28 | 14 | TRBD1 | TGTGCCAGCAGTCAAAACAGGGGGAACTATGGCTACACCTTC | CASSQNRGNYGYTF
medium-sized | TRBJ2-4 | TRBV28 | 14 | - | TGTGCCAGCAGTCCCAGCCACTACAAAAACATTCAGTACTTC | CASSPSHYKNIQYF
- | TRBJ2-7 | TRBV28 | 18 | TRBD2 | TGTGCCAGCAGAGTCCCCGGGACTAGCGGGAGTGATTCCTACGAGCAGTACTTC | CASRVPGTSGSDSYEQYF
once | TRBJ2-4 | TRBV19 | 18 | - | TGTGCCAGTAGTCTTGGGACTGAAAGAGTTCTAGCCAAAAACATTCAGTACTTC | CASSLGTERVLAKNIQYF